These 15 T cell receptor beta chains share one sample of origin, sequenced in a study of T cell responses to AZD1222 COVID-19 vaccine. TCRdb's table, derived via immunoSEQ multiplex PCR, lists solely in-frame clones and lacks some. Seen here are around 150,000 clones, 88% observed once, and the top ten hold roughly 3.5%. The sequencing here drew on peripheral blood, taken on day 0 of MenACWY control vaccination. These TCRs come from an adult in good health.

This chain links TRBV6-6 with TRBJ1-3; D might be TRBD1 (5 bases). V was pared by 7 bases and J by 2 bases, with 18 bases between. Germline CDR1 and CDR2: MNHNY and SVGAGI (reference sequence). CDR3 length equals 16 residues. CDR3 DNA: TGTGCCAGCAAGGTAGCAGGGACGTTAGCTGGAAACACCATATATTTT. It encodes CASKVAGTLAGNTIYF.

This chain uses TRBV24-1 with TRBJ2-7; weak D call: TRBD1 (5 bases). This CDR3 region has 13 residues. Between the trimmed V and J ends, which lost 6 bases and 1 base, there was a span of 9 bases. Germline CDR1 KGHDR, CDR2 SFDVKD. CDR3 sequence (DNA): TGTGCCACCAGTCCCAGGGCGTCCTACGAGCAGTACTTC. This translates into CATSPRASYEQYF.

The J gene is TRBJ1-2, the V gene TRBV5-1, with 8 bases that match TRBD1. V gave up 3 bases and J gave up 7 bases; unmatched junction bases: 11. This CDR3 is built from 15 residues. Germline CDR1 is SGHRS and CDR2 is YFSETQ. This CDR3 reads CASSSSIPDRGGYTF. CDR3 DNA: TGCGCCAGCAGCTCGTCCATTCCCGACAGGGGTGGCTACACCTTC.

In its sample, this clone was seen once. The chain is built from TRBV4-3 and TRBJ2-4; D possibly uses TRBD1 or TRBD2 (5 bases each). V was clipped by 3 bases and J by 3 bases, with 15 bases between them. The CDR3 sequence is 16 residues long. Germline V lookup: CDR1 LGHNA, CDR2 YSLEER. The CDR3 nucleotides are TGCGCCAGCAGCCATCCCGGGGCCCTGGGCAAAAACATTCAGTACTTC. This sequence encodes CASSHPGALGKNIQYF.

V and J are TRBV10-3 and TRBJ1-2, with D unclear. Germline CDR1 and CDR2: ENHRY and SYGVKD. V gave up 6 bases and J gave up 4 bases, with 15 bases separating them. This CDR3 is built from 14 residues. CDR3 protein: CAIRRTDGSYGYTF. The CDR3 DNA sequence: TGTGCCATCAGGAGAACGGACGGCTCCTATGGCTACACCTTC.

The gene calls are TRBV27 and TRBJ2-1; 9 nucleotides align to TRBD1. V lost 4 bases to trimming and J lost 8 bases; unmatched junction nucleotides: 6. This CDR3 spans 14 amino acids. CDR1 MNHEY and CDR2 SMNVEV come from the germline V gene (reference sequence). CDR3 protein: CASSSQGAAYEQFF. As DNA, the CDR3 is TGTGCCAGCAGTTCACAGGGGGCGGCCTATGAGCAGTTCTTC.

The V and J genes are TRBV28 and TRBJ2-1; 11 nucleotides line up with TRBD1. V lost 6 bases to trimming and J lost 6 bases; unmatched junction nucleotides: 7. There are 15 residues in the CDR3. In germline, CDR1 is MDHEN, CDR2 SYDVKM. Written as DNA, the CDR3 is TGTGCCAGCAGCACCCGGGACAGGGGGACCAATGAGCAGTTCTTC. It encodes CASSTRDRGTNEQFF.

The chain employs TRBV12-5 and TRBJ1-1; no definite D call. V was cut by 5 bases and J by 4 bases, with 11 bases left in between. This CDR3 comprises 13 residues. The germline gives CDR1 LGHNT, CDR2 FRNRAP. CDR3 loop: CASGPGYGTEAFF. CDR3 nucleotide sequence: TGTGCTAGTGGTCCCGGATACGGCACTGAAGCTTTCTTT.

The chain carries TRBV3-1 (or the pseudogene TRBV3-2) and TRBJ1-3, with TRBD1 as a possible D gene (5 bases). Trimming shortened V by 7 bases and J by 4 bases, and 14 bases separated the two germline ends. CDR3 length: 14 amino acids. In germline, CDR1 is LGHDT, CDR2 YNNKEL (reference sequence). The DNA for the CDR3 is TGTGCCAGCAACCGCGGTCAGGGAGGAAACACCATATATTTT. Amino acids: CASNRGQGGNTIYF.

The rearrangement uses TRBV12-3 or TRBV12-4 and TRBJ1-2; D is uncertain. This CDR3 is 13 amino acids long. Trimming removed 5 bases at V and 7 bases at J, with 14 bases between. The CDR3 DNA reads as TGTGCCAGCAGTCCCCTGGAGGGCTTTGGCTACACCTTC. It specifies CASSPLEGFGYTF.

CDR3 in DNA: TGTGCCAGCAGTTACTCGAGAGACTACGAGCAGTACTTC. Its translation is CASSYSRDYEQYF. The chain employs TRBV6-2 or TRBV6-3 and TRBJ2-7; no reliable D call. The CDR3 length is 13 residues. Germline CDR1 reads MNHEY; CDR2 reads SVGEGT. V gave up 0 bases and J gave up 3 bases, with 6 bases separating them.

The genes are TRBV15 and TRBJ1-5; no firm D call. The germline gives CDR1 LNHNV, CDR2 YYDKDF (reference sequence). The length of the CDR3 is 14 residues. The V gene lost 3 bases and the J gene lost 4 bases, with 10 bases spanning the gap. Here the CDR3 reads CATSRMRENQPQHF. Here the CDR3 DNA reads TGTGCCACCAGCAGGATGAGGGAAAATCAGCCCCAGCATTTT.

V usage is TRBV2 and J usage is TRBJ2-3, with D perhaps matching TRBD2 (5 bases). The V gene's germline CDR1 is SNHLY and CDR2 FYNNEI. V was trimmed by 5 bases and J by 1 base, leaving 19 bases between them. This CDR3 contains 17 residues. CDR3 amino acids: CASSKMTTEAGTDTQYF. In nucleotides, the CDR3 is TGTGCCAGCAGTAAAATGACTACGGAGGCGGGCACAGATACGCAGTATTTT.

The chain links TRBV5-6 to TRBJ1-6; unclear D gene. Trimming stripped 1 base from V and 4 bases from J, with 6 bases between. From germline, CDR1 is SGHDT and CDR2 YYEEEE. The CDR3 is 14 residues long. The CDR3 region has the DNA TGTGCCAGCAGCTTGCTCTCTTATAATTCACCCCTCCACTTT. It codes for CASSLLSYNSPLHF.

The chain employs TRBV11-2 and TRBJ2-1, with 9 bases identical to TRBD2. Trimming at V came to 1 base and at J to 4 bases, leaving 5 bases not matched to a gene. The CDR3 sequence is 16 residues long. Germline loops: CDR1 SGHAT, CDR2 FQNNGV. The CDR3 coding sequence is TGTGCCAGCAGCTTAGTCGGTAGCGGGAGATACAATGAGCAGTTCTTC. Residues: CASSLVGSGRYNEQFF.